These 24 T cell receptor beta chains were all obtained from the same sample, sequenced in a study of persistence of HIV-infected CD4 T cells. Sequencing used immunoSEQ version 4 in survey mode. Clones were read by immunoSEQ multiplex PCR, and TCRdb kept only the in-frame ones, dropping some. The profile covers about 40,000 clones, with approximately 80% appearing a single time and approximately 15% taken by the ten largest. The stimulus was an HIV-1 Gag 15-mer peptide pool, 0.95 to 1 ug/peptide/mL. CD40L-negative CD69-negative CD45RO-high memory CD4+ T cells were sorted as populations depleted of antigen-responding cells. Antigens of these TCRs are unknown. The sample consisted of CD4+ T cells sorted from PBMCs after approximately 18-hour stimulation, taken from a patient who received antiretroviral therapy. These receptors came from an adult man with HIV who was CMV-seropositive.

The CDR3 DNA follows: TGTGCCAGCAGCAAAGGACTACCGGTCGGCACCGGGGAGCTGTTTTTT. This translates into CASSKGLPVGTGELFF. The chain has TRBV7-9 and TRBJ2-2, with D possibly TRBD2 on 6 matching bases. The CDR3 contains 16 residues. Germline V gives CDR1 SEHNR, CDR2 FQNEAQ (reference sequence). Deletions cut 5 bases from V and 4 bases from J, with 17 bases between.

V is TRBV10-3 and J is TRBJ1-1; maybe TRBD1 (5 bases). Trimming shortened V by 2 bases and J by 5 bases, and 6 bases separated the two germline ends. The CDR3 spans 12 residues. From germline, CDR1 is ENHRY and CDR2 SYGVKD. Here the CDR3 reads CAISERGTEAFF. The CDR3 nucleotides are TGTGCCATCAGTGAGCGGGGGACTGAAGCTTTCTTT.

V usage is TRBV27 and J usage is TRBJ1-5; 7 bases fit TRBD1. This CDR3 region has 18 residues. J lost 0 bases, V lost 5 bases, and 13 bases had no gene match. Germline V gene sequence: CDR1 MNHEY, CDR2 SMNVEV (reference sequence). The chain's CDR3 is CASSPSPPTGSSNQPQHF. The DNA of the CDR3 is TGTGCCAGCAGTCCTTCCCCCCCGACAGGGTCTAGCAATCAGCCCCAGCATTTT.

J is TRBJ1-4 and V is TRBV2; D not resolved. CDR1 SNHLY and CDR2 FYNNEI come from the germline V gene. The CDR3 spans 15 residues. Deletions cut 0 bases from V and 3 bases from J, with 8 bases between. CDR3 in DNA: TGTGCCAGCAGTGAAGCTGGGGTTGCTAATGAAAAACTGTTTTTT. Translation: CASSEAGVANEKLFF. Filled out from reference TRBV2 and TRBJ1-4, the complete variable domain reads EPEVTQTPSHQVTQMGQEVILRCVPISNHLYFYWYRQILGQKVEFLVSFYNNEISEKSEIFDDQFSVERPDGSNFTLKIRSTKLEDSAMYFCASSEAGVANEKLFFGSGTQLSVL.

V is TRBV18 and J is TRBJ1-6; the match to TRBD1 covers 8 bases. The CDR3 covers 16 residues. CDR1 KGHSH and CDR2 LQKENI come from the germline V gene. V trimming: 5 bases; J trimming: 2 bases; junction bases outside the gene matches: 5. CDR3 DNA sequence: TGTGCCAGCTCAAGCGGACAGGGAACCTATAATTCACCCCTCCACTTT. Translation: CASSSGQGTYNSPLHF.

This chain joins TRBV6-1 and TRBJ1-2; the D is unclear. The CDR3 is 13 residues long. Trimming pared 2 bases from V and 2 bases from J, leaving 6 bases between. The germline V gene encodes CDR1 MNHNS and CDR2 SASEGT. The CDR3 reads CASSELRNYGYTF. CDR3 sequence (DNA): TGTGCCAGCAGTGAACTCCGGAACTATGGCTACACCTTC.

DNA of the CDR3: TGTGCCAGCAGCCCAGGACAGGGGAGTATCTACGAGCAGTACTTC. This codes for CASSPGQGSIYEQYF. The chain employs TRBV6-5 and TRBJ2-7, with 9 bases lining up with TRBD1. Germline V gene sequence: CDR1 MNHEY, CDR2 SVGAGI. V gave up 6 bases and J gave up 3 bases; unmatched junction bases: 9. The CDR3 sequence is 15 residues long.

The V call is TRBV10-3, the J call TRBJ2-7; TRBD1 agrees at 8 bases. Per the germline V gene, CDR1 is ENHRY and CDR2 is SYGVKD. CDR3 length: 14 amino acids. J was trimmed by 2 bases and V by 7 bases; bases with no gene match: 7. The CDR3 reads CAITSDRGTYEQYF. Here the CDR3 DNA reads TGTGCCATCACCTCAGACAGGGGAACCTACGAGCAGTACTTC.

This chain joins TRBV5-1 and TRBJ2-3; 7 nucleotides line up with TRBD1. Germline V CDR1 and CDR2: SGHRS, YFSETQ. With V trimmed by 5 bases and J by 3 bases, 9 bases remained unmatched. This CDR3 contains 15 residues. The CDR3 loop is CASSPQGVWTDTQYF. CDR3 DNA sequence: TGCGCCAGCAGTCCCCAGGGGGTTTGGACAGATACGCAGTATTTT.

The rearrangement joins TRBV6-1 to TRBJ2-7; D is uncertain. This CDR3 is built from 12 residues. The V gene lost 0 bases and the J gene lost 3 bases, with 3 bases spanning the gap. CDR1 and CDR2 (germline): MNHNS, SASEGT. The CDR3 loop is CASSEAVYEQYF. CDR3 sequence (DNA): TGTGCCAGCAGTGAAGCCGTCTACGAGCAGTACTTC.

This rearrangement joins TRBV19 to TRBJ2-7; perhaps TRBD2 as D (5 bases). Deletions cut 7 bases from V and 5 bases from J, with 9 bases between. Germline CDR1 is LNHDA and CDR2 is SQIVND (reference sequence). The CDR3 has 11 amino acids. The CDR3 bases are TGTGCCAGTAATGGAGGCCACGAGCAGTACTTC. It codes for CASNGGHEQYF.

Only a few counts were recorded for this clone. The CDR3 nucleotides read TGTGCCAGCAGTGAGTTTCGCGAGGTCTCCTATAATTCACCCCTCCACTTT. Translating gives CASSEFREVSYNSPLHF. The V and J genes are TRBV6-1 and TRBJ1-6; no clear D gene. Trimming shortened V by 3 bases and J by 0 bases, and 12 bases separated the two germline ends. Germline CDR1 and CDR2: MNHNS and SASEGT. This CDR3 contains 17 residues.

As for this clone: A junction end diverges from the germline sequence, so it may reflect a read error. The chain carries TRBV6-6 and TRBJ1-2; 10 positions match TRBD1. The CDR3 sequence is 16 residues long. CDR1 and CDR2 from the germline V gene are MNHNY and SVGAGI (reference sequence). CDR3 sequence reads: CASSYSTGGGNYGYTF. The CDR3 DNA follows: TGTGCCAGCAGCTACTCGACAGGGGGCGGGAATTATGGCTACACCTTC.

The chain employs TRBV7-2 and TRBJ1-3, with D unresolved. Germline-derived CDR1 and CDR2 are SGHTA and FQGNSA. Trimming removed 3 bases from V and 4 bases from J, with 4 bases in between. The CDR3 runs 12 residues. Here the CDR3 reads CASSFRGNTIYF. DNA of the CDR3: TGTGCCAGCAGCTTCAGGGGAAACACCATATATTTT.

The chain has TRBV6-5 and TRBJ2-7, with unresolved D. V dropped 8 bases and J dropped 6 bases, with 14 bases sitting between them. The CDR3 extends over 12 amino acids. Germline-derived CDR1 and CDR2 are MNHEY and SVGAGI. The CDR3 bases are TGTGCCAGCCAAGTAGGACCTTCCGAGCAGTACTTC. It translates to CASQVGPSEQYF.

The chain is built from TRBV4-3 and TRBJ2-5, with a weak D call TRBD1 (6 bases). The germline V gene encodes CDR1 LGHNA and CDR2 YSLEER. Trimming left V 1 base short and J 4 bases short, with 13 bases between. The CDR3 loop spans 15 amino acids. The CDR3 nucleotides read TGCGCCAGCAGCCAAGGGCCGTTCAGGGGAGAGACCCAGTACTTC. Protein: CASSQGPFRGETQYF.

This clone was recorded a few times. The chain is built from TRBV11-3 and TRBJ2-2; the D is unclear. Germline V gene lookup returns CDR1 SGHNT and CDR2 YENEEA. V dropped 7 bases and J dropped 7 bases, with 19 bases sitting between them. The CDR3 has 15 residues. The CDR3 DNA reads TGTGCCAGCACGGGTGCTAGTAGGAATGTCGGGGAGCTGTTTTTT. Its protein is CASTGASRNVGELFF.

The chain links TRBV7-9 to TRBJ1-4; D remains unclear. Germline V gene lookup returns CDR1 SEHNR and CDR2 FQNEAQ (reference sequence). The CDR3 consists of 14 residues. Trimming took off 1 base at V and 5 bases at J, with 8 bases between the two ends. The CDR3 region is CASSLGSENEKLFF. In DNA form, the CDR3 reads TGTGCCAGCAGCTTAGGATCAGAGAATGAAAAACTGTTTTTT. Based on the CDR3 plus reference TRBV7-9 and TRBJ1-4, the full variable domain is DTGVSQNPRHKITKRGQNVTFRCDPISEHNRLYWYRQTLGQGPEFLTYFQNEAQLEKSRLLSDRFSAERPKGSFSTLEIQRTEQGDSAMYLCASSLGSENEKLFFGSGTQLSVL.

The chain links TRBV2 to TRBJ1-1, with D maybe TRBD1 (5 bases). The CDR3 sequence is 14 residues long. Between the trimmed V and J ends, which lost 5 bases and 4 bases, there was a span of 14 bases. Germline V gene lookup returns CDR1 SNHLY and CDR2 FYNNEI. The CDR3 reads CASSQWGGATEAFF. As DNA, the CDR3 is TGTGCCAGCAGTCAGTGGGGGGGAGCCACTGAAGCTTTCTTT.

This chain connects TRBV5-1 to TRBJ1-4, with D possibly being TRBD1 (5 bases). The CDR3 spans 16 residues. Trimming took off 0 bases at V and 8 bases at J, with 17 bases between the two ends. From germline, CDR1 is SGHRS and CDR2 YFSETQ. CDR3 coding DNA: TGCGCCAGCAGCTTGGCCGGGGTTGCAGGGCAAGAAAAACTGTTTTTT. Amino acid sequence: CASSLAGVAGQEKLFF.

The V call is TRBV6-2 or TRBV6-3, the J call TRBJ1-1; TRBD1 might be the D (5 bases). V lost 6 bases to trimming and J lost 1 base, with 12 bases between them. This CDR3 is built from 14 residues. CDR1 is MNHEY and CDR2 is SVGEGT in the germline V gene. The CDR3 loop reads CASSRVSQNTEAFF. The CDR3 coding sequence is TGTGCCAGCAGCAGGGTTTCGCAGAACACTGAAGCTTTCTTT.

This clone was seen a single time. The V gene is TRBV10-1, the J gene TRBJ1-1, with D possibly matching TRBD1 (5 bases). The CDR3 covers 14 residues. Trimming stripped 0 bases from V and 6 bases from J, with 11 bases between. The germline CDR1 and CDR2 sequences are WNHNN and SYGVQD (reference sequence). The CDR3 sequence: CASSESRGLSEAFF. In DNA, the CDR3 is TGCGCCAGCAGTGAGTCGCGGGGGTTGTCTGAAGCTTTCTTT.

This clone was picked up one time. The CDR3 spells CASSLDSASGRAGNEQFF. The CDR3 nucleotides read TGTGCCAGCAGCTTAGATTCGGCTAGCGGGAGGGCGGGAAATGAGCAGTTCTTC. The V call is TRBV11-2, the J call TRBJ2-1; 12 bases agree with TRBD2. Trimming at V came to 0 bases and at J to 7 bases, leaving 10 bases not matched to a gene. In germline, CDR1 is SGHAT, CDR2 FQNNGV. The CDR3 is made up of 18 amino acids. The entire variable domain, with the rest obtained from reference TRBV11-2 and TRBJ2-1, is as follows: EAGVAQSPRYKIIEKRQSVAFWCNPISGHATLYWYQQILGQGPKLLIQFQNNGVVDDSQLPKDRFSAERLKGVDSTLKIQPAKLEDSAVYLCASSLDSASGRAGNEQFFGPGTRLTVL.

The rearrangement uses TRBV7-9 and TRBJ1-1, with unresolved D. CDR3 length equals 12 residues. The germline V gene encodes CDR1 SEHNR and CDR2 FQNEAQ (reference sequence). V was pared by 4 bases and J by 3 bases, with 6 bases between. The CDR3: CASSSRDTEAFF. DNA of the CDR3: TGTGCCAGCAGCTCAAGGGACACTGAAGCTTTCTTT.